Following are 14 T cell receptor beta chains from one sample sequenced in a study of blood T cells in healthy people across ages. PCR was performed a second time for about 6 to 12 cycles using a sample-barcoded 5' primer and a J-beta primer mix. TCRdb reprocessed the 5' RACE reads with MiXCR, giving one entry per CDR3 protein. The sample has hundreds of thousands of distinct CDR3 sequences; roughly 20% are singletons. The sequencing sample was made of blood. The receptors were sampled from a man in his 70s in good health.

This clonotype has a handful of counts. The chain is built from TRBV20-1 and TRBJ2-3; tentative D call: TRBD2 (6 bases). This CDR3 is 13 amino acids long. The germline V and J ends were trimmed by 6 bases and 8 bases, with 18 bases remaining between them. CDR1 DFQATT and CDR2 SNEGSKA come from the germline V gene (reference sequence). This CDR3 is CSARHRLDTTQYF. CDR3 nucleotide sequence: TGCAGTGCCAGACACCGACTAGACACTACGCAGTATTTT.

This clonotype was detected only a few times. This chain links TRBV15 with TRBJ2-5, with 7 positions matching TRBD1. The J segment lost 5 bases and the V segment lost 4 bases, leaving 7 bases of the junction unmatched. The CDR3 consists of 14 residues. Germline V gives CDR1 LNHNV, CDR2 YYDKDF (reference sequence). As DNA, the CDR3 is TGTGCCACCAGCATAAACAGGGGTGGTGAGACCCAGTACTTC. This gives the protein CATSINRGGETQYF.

This clonotype was recorded a few times. The chain recombines TRBV20-1 with TRBJ2-3; D is possibly TRBD2 (6 bases). V lost 6 bases to trimming and J lost 0 bases, with 13 bases between them. Germline V gene sequence: CDR1 DFQATT, CDR2 SNEGSKA (reference sequence). CDR3 size: 14 residues. CDR3 nucleotide sequence: TGCAGTGCCCCCATGGGGGGAAGCACAGATACGCAGTATTTT. Protein: CSAPMGGSTDTQYF.

The genes are TRBV7-6 and TRBJ2-5, with D perhaps TRBD2 (5 bases). Trimming removed 0 bases from V and 2 bases from J, with 10 bases in between. Germline V gene data show CDR1 as SGHVS and CDR2 as FNYEAQ. This CDR3 region has 15 residues. The CDR3 is CASSLALAAQETQYF. The CDR3 DNA reads as TGTGCCAGCAGCTTAGCTCTAGCAGCTCAAGAGACCCAGTACTTC.

This clonotype was recorded a few times. The V and J genes are TRBV20-1 and TRBJ2-5; D is possibly TRBD2 (6 bases). The V gene's germline CDR1 is DFQATT and CDR2 SNEGSKA (reference sequence). Between the trimmed V and J ends, which lost 3 bases and 6 bases, there was a span of 14 bases. The length of the CDR3 is 13 residues. The CDR3: CSARVAERKTQYF. DNA of the CDR3: TGCAGTGCTAGGGTAGCGGAGAGAAAGACCCAGTACTTC.

A few counts support this clonotype. The chain recombines TRBV7-2 with TRBJ2-1; D perhaps matches TRBD2 (5 bases). The CDR3 spans 16 residues. Per germline, CDR1 SGHTA and CDR2 FQGNSA. V gave up 2 bases and J gave up 2 bases, with 13 bases separating them. This chain's CDR3 is CASSLTSQDPYNEQFF. CDR3 in DNA: TGTGCCAGCAGCTTAACTAGTCAGGACCCCTACAATGAGCAGTTCTTC. Full variable domain (rest looked up from reference TRBV7-2 and TRBJ2-1): GAGVSQSPSNKVTEKGKDVELRCDPISGHTALYWYRQSLGQGLEFLIYFQGNSAPDKSGLPSDRFSAERTGGSVSTLTIQRTQQEDSAVYLCASSLTSQDPYNEQFFGPGTRLTVL.

The chain employs TRBV9 and TRBJ2-3; 7 bases are shared with TRBD2. In germline, CDR1 is SGDLS, CDR2 YYNGEE. Trimming at V came to 4 bases and at J to 5 bases, leaving 10 bases not matched to a gene. The CDR3 runs 15 residues. The CDR3 nucleotides are TGTGCCAGCAGCTCCTTAGCGGGTGCAGAAGATACGCAGTATTTT. Protein: CASSSLAGAEDTQYF.

This clonotype has only a few counts. V gene TRBV20-1 combines with J gene TRBJ1-1, with 8 nucleotides matching TRBD1. The CDR3 is 14 amino acids. V lost 1 base, J lost 1 base, and 2 bases stayed unmatched. Germline CDR1 and CDR2: DFQATT and SNEGSKA (reference sequence). The CDR3 DNA reads TGCAGTGCTAGAGCTGACAGGGGGAACACTGAAGCTTTCTTT. Residues: CSARADRGNTEAFF.

The CDR3 sequence: CSARPLRLAGSYEQYF. The CDR3 DNA sequence: TGCAGTGCTAGACCCCTCCGACTAGCTGGATCCTACGAGCAGTACTTC. This chain connects TRBV20-1 to TRBJ2-7, with 7 nucleotides matching TRBD2. The CDR3 has 16 residues. Losses at the gene ends were 2 bases for V and 1 base for J; bases not matched to a gene: 11. CDR1 is DFQATT, CDR2 SNEGSKA, per germline (reference sequence).

This clonotype was seen at least ten times. This chain connects TRBV15 to TRBJ2-7; D gene uncertain. This CDR3 has 12 amino acids. Trimming took 1 base from V and 3 from J, leaving 4 bases between them. The germline gives CDR1 LNHNV, CDR2 YYDKDF (reference sequence). Written as DNA, the CDR3 is TGTGCCACCAGCAGAGGAGACTACGAGCAGTACTTC. Translating it yields CATSRGDYEQYF.

The CDR3 is CAISQTDRPNTDTQYF. The CDR3 nucleotides are TGTGCCATCAGTCAAACGGACAGGCCAAACACAGATACGCAGTATTTT. J is TRBJ2-3 and V is TRBV10-3, with 7 bases that match TRBD1. V dropped 5 bases and J dropped 2; count of bases not matched to a gene: 10. This CDR3 is 16 amino acids long. Germline-derived CDR1 and CDR2 are ENHRY and SYGVKD.

The chain uses TRBV20-1 and TRBJ1-4; D call uncertain. The V end was cut by 5 bases, the J end by 8 bases, with 15 bases between. This CDR3 region has 13 residues. CDR1 and CDR2 from the germline V gene are DFQATT and SNEGSKA (reference sequence). CDR3: CSAAVNNPEKLFF. The CDR3 bases are TGCAGTGCTGCAGTGAATAATCCAGAAAAACTGTTTTTT.

This chain uses TRBV7-9 with TRBJ2-5; a weak D match, TRBD1 (6 bases). Trimming removed 5 bases from V and 2 bases from J, with 18 bases in between. CDR3 length equals 16 residues. Per the germline V gene, CDR1 is SEHNR and CDR2 is FQNEAQ (reference sequence). CDR3 in DNA: TGTGCCAGCAGCACCAGCAGGGGCGTGGATCAAGAGACCCAGTACTTC. Its protein product is CASSTSRGVDQETQYF.

This clonotype has only a few counts. The J gene is TRBJ1-4, the V gene TRBV6-2 or TRBV6-3; no reliable D call. The CDR3 contains 15 residues. Germline V lookup: CDR1 MNHEY, CDR2 SVGEGT. V lost 6 bases and J 5 bases, leaving 16 bases between the germline ends. CDR3: CASRQQEVKNEKLFF. The DNA of the CDR3 is TGTGCCAGCAGACAACAAGAGGTCAAGAATGAAAAACTGTTTTTT.